Below are 17 T cell receptor beta chains sequenced from a single sample in a study of molecular identifiers for immune sequencing clone quantification (dated by TCRdb to 2017 to 2018). Library method: PCR. The instrument given in TCRdb is Illumina HiSeq 4000. The public reads were quality trimmed at Q25 with fastp and then assembled into clones with MiXCR by TCRdb, keeping productive beta chains. Entries are consolidated by CDR3 protein sequence, retaining the most common genes and DNA. The sample contains about 510,000 distinct CDR3 sequences, roughly 23% of them found a single time. The top ten clones comprise 0.7% to 0.95% of the sample. Sequences were obtained from naive CD8+ T cells from blood, with Jurkat cell RNA spiked in. This sample's cell subset or site label indicates: FACS-sorted CD8+CD4-CCR7+CD45RA+ naive T cells. Receptors originate from a human donor in good health. Some libraries in this study had Jurkat cell RNA spiked in.

To note about this clonotype: A much larger clone sits a single nucleotide away, making a read error possible. For the CDR3, the DNA is TGTGCCAGCAACTCATACCCGGACAGCTTCCAAGAGACCCAGTACTTC. Encoded protein: CASNSYPDSFQETQYF. This chain connects TRBV11-2 to TRBJ2-5; D is possibly TRBD1 (6 bases). The CDR3 sequence is 16 residues long. Trimming took off 7 bases at V and 1 base at J, with 19 bases between the two ends. Per germline, CDR1 SGHAT and CDR2 FQNNGV.

This clonotype has at least ten counts. The chain joins TRBV15 to TRBJ2-3; perhaps TRBD2 as D (5 bases). V gave up 1 base and J gave up 2 bases, with 13 bases separating them. CDR1 and CDR2 (germline): LNHNV, YYDKDF (reference sequence). The CDR3 is 16 residues long. As DNA, the CDR3 is TGTGCCACCAGCAGAGGATACGGGAAAGACACAGATACGCAGTATTTT. This codes for CATSRGYGKDTDTQYF.

This clonotype turned up a few times. This clone may be a read error of a much larger clone one base away. The CDR3 here is CAGSLAQGDTRRDTQYF. In nucleotides, the CDR3 is TGTGCCGGCAGCTTAGCCCAGGGCGACACAAGGAGGGATACGCAGTATTTT. V gene TRBV7-2 combines with J gene TRBJ2-3; D assignment may be TRBD1 or TRBD2 (5 bases each). The CDR3 is made up of 17 amino acids. From germline, CDR1 is SGHTA and CDR2 FQGNSA. Filled out from reference TRBV7-2 and TRBJ2-3, the complete variable domain reads GAGVSQSPSNKVTEKGKDVELRCDPISGHTALYWYRQSLGQGLEFLIYFQGNSAPDKSGLPSDRFSAERTGGSVSTLTIQRTQQEDSAVYLCAGSLAQGDTRRDTQYFGPGTRLTVL.

This clonotype came up many times. This chain uses TRBV6-2 or TRBV6-3 with TRBJ1-5, with a tentative D call TRBD1 (6 bases). The V end was cut by 5 bases, the J end by 1 base, with 9 bases between. The CDR3 is 14 residues long. The germline V gene has CDR1 MNHEY and CDR2 SVGEGT. The CDR3 protein is CASSRDISNQPQHF. DNA of the CDR3: TGTGCCAGCAGTCGGGACATAAGCAATCAGCCCCAGCATTTT.

The gene calls are TRBV6-5 and TRBJ1-2; tentative D call: TRBD1 (5 bases). The CDR3 spans 12 residues. The ends were cut back, 2 bases at V and 7 bases at J, with 8 bases in the middle. The germline V gene encodes CDR1 MNHEY and CDR2 SVGAGI. The CDR3 reads CASSYDGAGYTF. The CDR3 DNA reads TGTGCCAGCAGTTACGATGGGGCTGGCTACACCTTC.

This clonotype has at least ten counts. This chain uses TRBV18 with TRBJ2-6; D gene uncertain. Per the germline V gene, CDR1 is KGHSH and CDR2 is LQKENI. The CDR3 has 15 residues. Trimming took off 9 bases at V and 0 bases at J, with 12 bases between the two ends. CDR3 DNA: TGTGCCAGTACCCCGACGGGCTCTGGGGCCAACGTCCTGACTTTC. This sequence encodes CASTPTGSGANVLTF.

The V and J genes are TRBV30 and TRBJ1-1; the D is unclear. Deletions cut 4 bases from V and 0 bases from J, with 15 bases between. Germline assignment: CDR1 GTSNPN and CDR2 SVGIG (reference sequence). This CDR3 contains 15 residues. This chain's CDR3 is CAWIQLVYMNTEAFF. The CDR3 DNA reads as TGTGCCTGGATCCAGCTCGTCTACATGAACACTGAAGCTTTCTTT.

V gene TRBV7-9 combines with J gene TRBJ1-2; 7 nucleotides agree with TRBD1. CDR1 and CDR2 from the germline V gene are SEHNR and FQNEAQ (reference sequence). This CDR3 region has 15 residues. J was trimmed by 5 bases and V by 5 bases; bases with no gene match: 11. CDR3 sequence (DNA): TGTGCCAGCAGCCCTTATGCCGGGACAGATTATGGCTACACCTTC. It codes for CASSPYAGTDYGYTF.

Regarding this clonotype: A read error is possible here, since a much larger clone lies one base away. The V call is TRBV6-6, the J call TRBJ1-4; perhaps TRBD1 as D (5 bases). The CDR3 extends over 15 amino acids. Germline CDR1 and CDR2: MNHNY and SVGAGI (reference sequence). The DNA for the CDR3 is TGTGCCAGCGGTTACTGGCAGGGTGCGGATGAAAAACTGTTTTTT. It yields the protein CASGYWQGADEKLFF.

This sequence joins TRBV7-2 and TRBJ2-7; D not certain. Germline values: CDR1 SGHTA, CDR2 FQGNSA. V lost 5 bases and J 2 bases, leaving 10 bases between the germline ends. The length of the CDR3 is 13 residues. The DNA for the CDR3 is TGTGCCAGCAGCGCACGTAGTCCCTACGAGCAGTACTTC. Residues: CASSARSPYEQYF.

This rearrangement joins TRBV18 to TRBJ2-3, with TRBD2 matching over 7 bases. V was clipped by 3 bases and J by 7 bases; unmatched bases: 22. The CDR3 is 19 amino acids. Germline V gene data show CDR1 as KGHSH and CDR2 as LQKENI. CDR3 coding DNA: TGTGCCAGCTCACCTAAAGCGGCTTCTGGACTAGAGGAGGAGTATACGCAGTATTTT. As protein: CASSPKAASGLEEEYTQYF. Variable domain in full (rest from reference TRBV18 and TRBJ2-3): NAGVMQNPRHLVRRRGQEARLRCSPMKGHSHVYWYRQLPEEGLKFMVYLQKENIIDESGMPKERFSAEFPKEGPSILRIQQVVRGDSAAYFCASSPKAASGLEEEYTQYFGPGTRLTVL.

The V gene is TRBV13, the J gene TRBJ2-2, with 7 nucleotides matching TRBD2. Germline CDR1 is PRHDT and CDR2 is FYEKMQ (reference sequence). The junction had 14 bases not matched to a gene; V was cut back by 5 bases and J by 2 bases. The CDR3 spans 18 residues. The CDR3 coding sequence is TGTGCCAGCAGCCACGACCCAAGCGGGAACCCTAACACCGGGGAGCTGTTTTTT. The encoded protein is CASSHDPSGNPNTGELFF.

The J gene is TRBJ1-1, the V gene TRBV7-9; TRBD1 is a possible D gene (6 bases). V gave up 5 bases and J gave up 4 bases, with 17 bases separating them. This CDR3 has 15 residues. The germline gives CDR1 SEHNR, CDR2 FQNEAQ (reference sequence). The CDR3 sequence: CASSRGGGRSTEAFF. In DNA, the CDR3 is TGTGCCAGCAGCCGGGGGGGGGGGCGGAGCACTGAAGCTTTCTTT.

V and J are TRBV4-1 and TRBJ1-1, with TRBD1 matching 9 bases. CDR1 and CDR2 from the germline V gene are MGHRA and YSYEKL. The CDR3 is 14 residues long. Unmatched junction bases numbered 1, after V lost 4 bases and J lost 1 base. The CDR3 DNA sequence: TGCGCCAGCAGCCGGACAGGGGCGAACACTGAAGCTTTCTTT. It is translated as CASSRTGANTEAFF.

This clonotype showed up many times. In nucleotides, the CDR3 is TGTGCCAGCAGCGGGACAGGGGCTAGAGAGCAGTACTTC. Protein: CASSGTGAREQYF. This chain uses TRBV7-9 with TRBJ2-7; 10 positions match TRBD1. V was pared by 5 bases and J by 7 bases, with 5 bases of the junction left unmatched. This CDR3 spans 13 amino acids. Germline V gene sequence: CDR1 SEHNR, CDR2 FQNEAQ (reference sequence). Full variable domain (outside the CDR3, taken from reference TRBV7-9 and TRBJ2-7): DTGVSQNPRHKITKRGQNVTFRCDPISEHNRLYWYRQTLGQGPEFLTYFQNEAQLEKSRLLSDRFSAERPKGSFSTLEIQRTEQGDSAMYLCASSGTGAREQYFGPGTRLTVT.

The chain has TRBV5-1 and TRBJ2-2, with D possibly being TRBD2 (6 bases). V lost 5 bases, J lost 7 bases, and 24 bases lay in between. The CDR3 is 17 amino acids. Germline loops: CDR1 SGHRS, CDR2 YFSETQ. The CDR3 reads CASRPGVAEPPGGELFF. For the CDR3, the DNA is TGCGCCAGCAGACCGGGGGTAGCGGAGCCCCCTGGCGGGGAGCTGTTTTTT.

V is TRBV2 and J is TRBJ1-6, with 8 positions matching TRBD1. Germline V lookup: CDR1 SNHLY, CDR2 FYNNEI. The CDR3 spans 12 residues. Unmatched junction bases numbered 3, after V lost 5 bases and J lost 12 bases. CDR3 sequence reads: CASSTGGGPLHF. CDR3 in DNA: TGTGCCAGCAGTACAGGGGGAGGACCCCTCCACTTT.